These 14 T cell receptor beta chains were all obtained from the same sample, sequenced in a study of regulatory T cells in long-lasting Graves disease. The time point denotes: newly diagnosed GD, antithyroid drugs for less than 3 months. Isolated PBMC RNA provided the starting material for the TCR library. Arm-PCR of CDR3 regions and iRepertoire HTBI primers were used to build TCR beta libraries. TCRdb reprocessed the multiplex PCR reads with MiXCR, giving one entry per CDR3 protein. The data contain about 540,000 distinct CDR3 sequences, about 14% of them singletons. The data were also submitted as part of a second study, on T cells in Graves' hyperthyroidism and ophthalmopathy.

This sample comprised peripheral blood mononuclear cells (PBMCs), obtained at new diagnosis, from a patient treated with antithyroid drugs. The receptors here all came from a man younger than 40 with Graves disease.

This clonotype was recorded many times. The chain joins TRBV12-3 or TRBV12-4 to TRBJ2-5; 8 bases match TRBD1. V shed 8 bases, J shed 5 bases, and the junction held 4 bases outside the gene matches. The CDR3 runs 12 residues. In DNA, the CDR3 is TGTGCCAGCGGACAGGGAACGGAGACCCAGTACTTC. Translation gives CASGQGTETQYF.

The V call is TRBV11-2, the J call TRBJ1-3; D is unclear. CDR3 length: 14 residues. Trimming took 8 bases from V and 3 from J, leaving 14 bases between them. The germline gives CDR1 SGHAT, CDR2 FQNNGV. CDR3 sequence: CASLYNLGGNTIYF. CDR3 DNA sequence: TGTGCCAGCTTATACAACCTTGGTGGAAACACCATATATTTT.

This clonotype showed up just a few times. This chain joins TRBV7-8 and TRBJ1-3; tentative D call: TRBD1 (5 bases). The CDR3 has 17 amino acids. Germline-derived CDR1 and CDR2 are SGHVS and FQNEAQ. Trimming shortened V by 5 bases and J by 4 bases, and 21 bases separated the two germline ends. The CDR3 region is CASSPRPGRVGGNTIYF. In DNA, the CDR3 is TGTGCCAGCAGCCCTCGCCCCGGCAGGGTGGGAGGAAACACCATATATTTT. Full variable domain (rest looked up from reference TRBV7-8 and TRBJ1-3): GAGVSQSPRYKVAKRGQDVALRCDPISGHVSLFWYQQALGQGPEFLTYFQNEAQLDKSGLPSDRFFAERPEGSVSTLKIQRTQQEDSAVYLCASSPRPGRVGGNTIYFGEGSWLTVV.

This clonotype was seen just once. At one end the junction does not follow the germline gene, possibly because of a read error. The chain has TRBV18 and TRBJ2-7; 10 bases match TRBD1. There are 15 residues in the CDR3. Per the germline V gene, CDR1 is KGHSH and CDR2 is LQKENI. The CDR3 nucleotides are TGTGCCAGCCCACCACTAGGGGACAGGGGCTTCGAGCAGTACTTC. Encoded protein: CASPPLGDRGFEQYF. The whole variable domain, filled in from reference TRBV18 and TRBJ2-7, reads NAGVMQNPRHLVRRRGQEARLRCSPMKGHSHVYWYRQLPEEGLKFMVYLQKENIIDESGMPKERFSAEFPKEGPSILRIQQVVRGDSAAYFCASPPLGDRGFEQYFGPGTRLTVT.

This clonotype has ten or more counts. The chain has TRBV6-1 and TRBJ1-2, with D hard to call. Between the trimmed V and J ends, which lost 6 bases and 7 bases, there was a span of 9 bases. Germline loops: CDR1 MNHNS, CDR2 SASEGT. The CDR3 is 11 residues long. The CDR3: CASRTSSGYTF. CDR3 coding DNA: TGTGCCAGCAGGACTTCCAGTGGCTACACCTTC.

As for this clonotype: Just one base apart from a much larger clone, this may be a read error. The CDR3 sequence: CASSIQRGPYNEQFF. CDR3 coding DNA: TGTGCCAGCAGTATCCAGCGGGGCCCCTACAATGAGCAGTTCTTC. The gene calls are TRBV12-3 or TRBV12-4 and TRBJ2-1; TRBD2 matches at 7 bases. The CDR3 runs 15 residues. After removal of 5 bases from V and 2 bases from J, the junction contained 6 bases not matched to a gene.

The sample holds many counts of this clonotype. This sequence joins TRBV10-3 and TRBJ2-1; 10 nucleotides agree with TRBD2. Germline assignment: CDR1 ENHRY and CDR2 SYGVKD. The CDR3 has 16 amino acids. V shed 4 bases and J 5 bases; nucleotides not matched to a gene: 8. The CDR3 DNA follows: TGTGCCATCAGTGTTCCTCTAGCGGGAGACAACAATGAGCAGTTCTTC. Translated: CAISVPLAGDNNEQFF.

The table lists this clonotype with a few counts. This rearrangement joins TRBV20-1 to TRBJ2-5; 14 nucleotides line up with TRBD2. Germline CDR1 reads DFQATT; CDR2 reads SNEGSKA (reference sequence). The V and J ends lost 3 bases and 4 bases, in that order; junction bases with no gene match: 1. The CDR3 has 14 residues. As DNA, the CDR3 is TGCAGTGCTAGGGGGACTAGCGGGAGAGAGACCCAGTACTTC. Translated: CSARGTSGRETQYF.

This clonotype was observed at least ten times. The rearrangement links TRBV7-9 to TRBJ2-7, with D unresolved. Germline V lookup: CDR1 SEHNR, CDR2 FQNEAQ (reference sequence). V was clipped by 7 bases and J by 6 bases, with 25 bases between them. This CDR3 spans 16 amino acids. The CDR3 nucleotides are TGTGCCAGCATCCGGTCGGGTGGTACTGTACGTCTCGAGCAGTACTTC. It specifies CASIRSGGTVRLEQYF.

The gene calls are TRBV15 and TRBJ2-1; 11 nucleotides agree with TRBD2. V shed 2 bases, J shed 3 bases, and the junction held 6 bases outside the gene matches. The length of the CDR3 is 17 residues. In germline, CDR1 is LNHNV, CDR2 YYDKDF (reference sequence). The CDR3 sequence: CATSRTRLAGHYNEQFF. The CDR3 bases are TGTGCCACCAGCAGAACTCGACTAGCGGGACACTACAATGAGCAGTTCTTC.

Of note for this clonotype: Just one base apart from a much larger clone, this may be a read error. The conserved phenylalanine or tryptophan is not found at the CDR3 terminus, so this likely reflects a read error. The gene calls are TRBV6-2 or TRBV6-3 and TRBJ1-1, with D tentatively TRBD1 (6 bases). From germline, CDR1 is MNHEY and CDR2 SVGEGT. The CDR3 is made up of 14 amino acids. The ends were cut back, 0 bases at V and 11 bases at J, with 16 bases in the middle. The CDR3 sequence: CASSYSTGGAGAFL. DNA of the CDR3: TGTGCCAGCAGTTACTCGACAGGAGGAGCTGGCGCTTTCCTT.

This clonotype was seen a few times. The chain is built from TRBV5-1 and TRBJ2-5; D is unresolved. The CDR3 runs 13 residues. V gave up 9 bases and J gave up 1 base, with 13 bases separating them. Per the germline V gene, CDR1 is SGHRS and CDR2 is YFSETQ. The CDR3 DNA reads TGCGCCACCAAGAAAAGGCTCCAAGAGACCCAGTACTTC. Amino acid sequence: CATKKRLQETQYF. Full variable domain (rest looked up from reference TRBV5-1 and TRBJ2-5): KAGVTQTPRYLIKTRGQQVTLSCSPISGHRSVSWYQQTPGQGLQFLFEYFSETQRNKGNFPGRFSGRQFSNSRSEMNVSTLELGDSALYLCATKKRLQETQYFGPGTRLLVL.

This clonotype was detected only a few times. The chain is built from TRBV3-1 and TRBJ1-5; D unresolved. CDR1 LGHDT and CDR2 YNNKEL come from the germline V gene (reference sequence). V was shortened by 1 base and J by 10 bases, with 17 bases between the two germline ends. This CDR3 spans 15 amino acids. The CDR3 DNA reads as TGTGCCAGCAGCCAAGGGCGGGGTCCTAGCCGACCCCAGCATTTT. Translated, it gives CASSQGRGPSRPQHF. Variable domain in full (rest from reference TRBV3-1 and TRBJ1-5): DTAVSQTPKYLVTQMGNDKSIKCEQNLGHDTMYWYKQDSKKFLKIMFSYNNKELIINETVPNRFSPKSPDKAHLNLHINSLELGDSAVYFCASSQGRGPSRPQHFGDGTRLSIL.

This clonotype was recorded many times. The chain links TRBV10-3 to TRBJ2-7; D gene unclear. The CDR3 is 12 amino acids. Germline assignment: CDR1 ENHRY and CDR2 SYGVKD. Trimming left V 10 bases short and J 4 bases short, with 14 bases between. This chain's CDR3 is CATSASFYEQYF. The CDR3 DNA sequence: TGTGCCACAAGTGCGAGTTTTTACGAGCAGTACTTC.